The 3 T cell receptor beta chains listed next were all sequenced from one sample in a study of blood T cells in healthy people across ages. Then a second PCR, running about 7 to 11 cycles, was carried out with a sample-barcoded 5' primer and a J-beta primer mix. One entry per CDR3 protein results from TCRdb running MiXCR on the 5' RACE reads. The repertoire includes 800,000 to 1,300,000 distinct CDR3 sequences, around 27% of them detected once, and around 0.75% sits in the top ten. The data also belong to a second study, concerning T cells of mothers and their children.

Input material: blood. These TCRs come from a girl aged 2 to 9 in good health.

The rearrangement uses TRBV4-2 and TRBJ2-5; 8 bases agree with TRBD2. Judging by the DNA end, TRBJ2-1 fits better; the J call may be wrong. From germline, CDR1 is LGHNA and CDR2 YNFKEQ. This CDR3 is built from 17 residues. This CDR3 reads CASSLGGGRETYNEQFF. The CDR3 DNA reads as TGTGCCAGCAGCCTCGGCGGGGGGAGAGAAACCTACAATGAGCAGTTCTTC.

This chain links TRBV5-1 with TRBJ2-3; weak D call: TRBD2 (5 bases). Per the germline V gene, CDR1 is SGHRS and CDR2 is YFSETQ. The CDR3 contains 17 residues. The V gene lost 5 bases and the J gene lost 8 bases, with 27 bases spanning the gap. CDR3: CASSLKTPRDGRGTQYF. In DNA, the CDR3 is TGCGCCAGCAGTTTGAAGACACCCAGAGATGGCCGGGGTACGCAGTATTTT. Full variable domain (missing parts from reference TRBV5-1 and TRBJ2-3): KAGVTQTPRYLIKTRGQQVTLSCSPISGHRSVSWYQQTPGQGLQFLFEYFSETQRNKGNFPGRFSGRQFSNSRSEMNVSTLELGDSALYLCASSLKTPRDGRGTQYFGPGTRLTVL.

This clonotype was counted between two and nine times. The genes are TRBV7-2 and TRBJ2-3; D is uncertain. The CDR3 runs to 14 residues. The germline V gene encodes CDR1 SGHTA and CDR2 FQGNSA. Trimming stripped 5 bases from V and 0 bases from J, with 9 bases between. The CDR3 protein is CASSPQASTDTQYF. The CDR3 nucleotides are TGTGCCAGCAGCCCCCAAGCTAGCACAGATACGCAGTATTTT.